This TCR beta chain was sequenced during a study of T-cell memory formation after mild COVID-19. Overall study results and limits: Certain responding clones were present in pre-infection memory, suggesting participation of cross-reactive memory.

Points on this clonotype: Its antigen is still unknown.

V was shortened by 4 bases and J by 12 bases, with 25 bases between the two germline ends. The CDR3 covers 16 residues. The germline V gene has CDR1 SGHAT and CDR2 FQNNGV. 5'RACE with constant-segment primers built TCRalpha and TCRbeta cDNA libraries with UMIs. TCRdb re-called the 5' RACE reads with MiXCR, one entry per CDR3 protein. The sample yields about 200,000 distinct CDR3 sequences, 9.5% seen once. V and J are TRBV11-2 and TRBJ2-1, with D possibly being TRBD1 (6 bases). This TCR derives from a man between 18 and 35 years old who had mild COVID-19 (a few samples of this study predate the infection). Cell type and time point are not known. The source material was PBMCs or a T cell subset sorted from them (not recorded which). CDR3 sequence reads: CASSSAGTSTGRGQFF. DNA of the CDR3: TGTGCCAGCAGCTCGGCCGGGACATCAACCGGTCGGGGGCAGTTCTTC. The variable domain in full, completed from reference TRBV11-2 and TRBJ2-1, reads EAGVAQSPRYKIIEKRQSVAFWCNPISGHATLYWYQQILGQGPKLLIQFQNNGVVDDSQLPKDRFSAERLKGVDSTLKIQPAKLEDSAVYLCASSSAGTSTGRGQFFGPGTRLTVL.